These 10 T cell receptor beta chains were sequenced from one sample in a study of identical twins. TCRdb re-called the 5' RACE reads with MiXCR, one entry per CDR3 protein. Of 450,000 to 650,000 distinct CDR3 sequences listed, over 8.5% are singletons. These data were also reused for a study on yellow fever vaccine responses in identical twins.

The material sequenced was PBMCs. Receptor source: a woman in her late teens or twenties in good health.

This clonotype has at least ten counts. The gene calls are TRBV7-8 and TRBJ1-6; D is unresolved. V dropped 1 base and J dropped 1 base, with 8 bases sitting between them. This CDR3 has 16 residues. Germline assignment: CDR1 SGHVS and CDR2 FQNEAQ. The CDR3 here is CASSLGAGSYNSPLHF. CDR3 bases: TGTGCCAGCAGCTTAGGGGCGGGTTCCTATAATTCACCCCTCCACTTT. Combining the CDR3 with reference TRBV7-8 and TRBJ1-6 gives the whole variable domain GAGVSQSPRYKVAKRGQDVALRCDPISGHVSLFWYQQALGQGPEFLTYFQNEAQLDKSGLPSDRFFAERPEGSVSTLKIQRTQQEDSAVYLCASSLGAGSYNSPLHFGNGTRLTVT.

V usage is TRBV4-2 and J usage is TRBJ2-1; 11 bases match TRBD2. From germline, CDR1 is LGHNA and CDR2 YNFKEQ. V dropped 1 base and J dropped 4; count of bases not matched to a gene: 9. The CDR3 sequence is 18 residues long. The CDR3 sequence is CASSQVLAGGGRYNEQFF. The CDR3 DNA reads as TGTGCCAGCAGCCAAGTCCTAGCGGGAGGCGGTAGGTACAATGAGCAGTTCTTC.

V and J are TRBV21-1 and TRBJ2-7; TRBD2 is the table's D call and was not checked against the DNA. TRBV21-1 is a pseudogene. The CDR3 runs 18 residues. CDR3: CASSKDPPRGGRAYEQYF. For the CDR3, the DNA is TGTGCCAGCAGCAAAGACCCCCCGCGCGGCGGGAGGGCCTACGAGCAGTACTTC.

A few counts support this clonotype. The gene calls are TRBV10-3 and TRBJ2-1; TRBD2 is a possible D gene (6 bases). Germline loops: CDR1 ENHRY, CDR2 SYGVKD. This CDR3 spans 15 amino acids. Between the trimmed V and J ends, which lost 6 bases and 4 bases, there was a span of 16 bases. In DNA, the CDR3 is TGTGCCATCAGCAAAGGGGAGGCTAAATACAATGAGCAGTTCTTC. Protein sequence: CAISKGEAKYNEQFF.

J is TRBJ2-7 and V is TRBV6-1, with D tentatively TRBD1 (6 bases). Germline loops: CDR1 MNHNS, CDR2 SASEGT. The V and J ends lost 1 base and 2 bases respectively, with 6 bases between them. The length of the CDR3 is 13 residues. This CDR3 reads CASSEGDTYEQYF. CDR3 in DNA: TGTGCCAGCAGTGAAGGGGACACCTACGAGCAGTACTTC.

The chain uses TRBV24-1 and TRBJ2-7; 7 positions agree with TRBD2. Unmatched junction bases numbered 13, after V lost 9 bases and J lost 3 bases. This CDR3 is 15 amino acids long. CDR1 and CDR2 from the germline V gene are KGHDR and SFDVKD. The CDR3 DNA sequence: TGTGCCACCGCGAGCGCGGGGGACCCCTACTACGAGCAGTACTTC. As protein: CATASAGDPYYEQYF.

This chain links TRBV20-1 with TRBJ2-4; 7 nucleotides agree with TRBD2. The CDR3 contains 15 residues. Germline assignment: CDR1 DFQATT and CDR2 SNEGSKA (reference sequence). Trimming took 4 bases from V and 1 from J; bases not matched to a gene: 7. The CDR3 loop reads CSAIELSGAKNIQYF. Written as DNA, the CDR3 is TGCAGTGCTATAGAACTTAGCGGGGCCAAAAACATTCAGTACTTC.

The rearrangement uses TRBV28 and TRBJ2-7, with 15 bases matching TRBD2. Per the germline V gene, CDR1 is MDHEN and CDR2 is SYDVKM. J was trimmed by 2 bases and V by 6 bases; bases with no gene match: 5. CDR3 length: 16 amino acids. CDR3 region: CASRPGLAGGPYEQYF. CDR3 in DNA: TGTGCCAGCAGACCAGGACTAGCGGGAGGGCCCTACGAGCAGTACTTC.

The gene calls are TRBV4-3 and TRBJ2-7; maybe TRBD2 (6 bases). The CDR3 is 16 amino acids. The germline gives CDR1 LGHNA, CDR2 YSLEER. Trimming removed 3 bases at V and 0 bases at J, with 15 bases between. The CDR3 nucleotides are TGCGCCAGCAGCCAGGAACTTAGCGGAAGCTCCTACGAGCAGTACTTC. As protein: CASSQELSGSSYEQYF.

This clonotype has more than one count but fewer than ten. This chain links TRBV4-3 with TRBJ2-1, with D perhaps matching TRBD1 (5 bases). CDR1 is LGHNA, CDR2 YSLEER, per germline. There are 15 residues in the CDR3. Trimming took off 2 bases at V and 2 bases at J, with 10 bases between the two ends. The DNA for the CDR3 is TGCGCCAGCAGCCAAACAGGTTACGCCTACAATGAGCAGTTCTTC. It translates to CASSQTGYAYNEQFF.